What follows are 18 T cell receptor beta chains derived from one specimen sequenced in a study of blood T cells in healthy people across ages. Then a second PCR, running roughly 7 to 11 cycles, was carried out with a sample-barcoded 5' primer and a J-beta primer mix. From the 5' RACE reads, TCRdb called clonotypes with MiXCR, one entry per CDR3 protein. The sample yields some 800,000 distinct CDR3 sequences, roughly 44% seen once. The sequenced material came from blood. These receptors were taken from a man between 60 and 75 years old in good health.

A note on this clonotype: Relative to the germline gene, one junction end is altered; a read error may explain this. V gene TRBV7-3 combines with J gene TRBJ2-1, with TRBD2 matching over 7 bases. The CDR3 sequence is 17 residues long. The germline V gene encodes CDR1 SGHTA and CDR2 FQGTGA. CDR3: CASSPSREASSYNEQFF. The CDR3 DNA sequence: TGTGCCAGCAGCCCAAGCCGGGAGGCTAGCTCCTACAATGAGCAGTTTTTC. The full variable domain, in which reference TRBV7-3 and TRBJ2-1 provide the parts outside the CDR3, is GAGVSQTPSNKVTEKGKYVELRCDPISGHTALYWYRQSLGQGPEFLIYFQGTGAADDSGLPNDRFFAVRPEGSVSTLKIQRTERGDSAVYLCASSPSREASSYNEQFFGPGTRLTVL.

This clonotype was counted a few times. The chain carries TRBV6-2 or TRBV6-3 and TRBJ2-7, with D possibly being TRBD1 (5 bases). Per the germline V gene, CDR1 is MNHEY and CDR2 is SVGEGT. With 7 bases removed from V and 3 bases from J, the gap between germline ends came to 13 bases. This CDR3 is 13 amino acids long. The CDR3 DNA is TGTGCCAGCATAAACAGTCAGGGCTACGAGCAGTACTTC. Its translation is CASINSQGYEQYF.

This rearrangement joins TRBV20-1 to TRBJ1-4; 8 bases match TRBD1. Germline V CDR1 and CDR2: DFQATT, SNEGSKA (reference sequence). The CDR3 extends over 15 amino acids. V lost 4 bases, J lost 5 bases, and 9 bases stayed unmatched. This CDR3 reads CSATKTGVRNEKLFF. The CDR3 DNA follows: TGCAGTGCTACCAAGACAGGGGTTAGGAATGAAAAACTGTTTTTT.

J is TRBJ1-6 and V is TRBV6-2 or TRBV6-3, with TRBD1 as a possible D gene (5 bases). Germline-derived CDR1 and CDR2 are MNHEY and SVGEGT. V shed 6 bases and J shed 0 bases, with 12 bases lying between them. CDR3 length: 16 residues. This chain's CDR3 is CASRYRQSSYNSPLHF. CDR3 DNA: TGTGCCAGCAGATACCGACAGAGCTCCTATAATTCACCCCTCCACTTT.

This clonotype was detected only once. The chain has TRBV29-1 and TRBJ2-5, with 8 bases identical to TRBD1. With 7 bases clipped from V and 11 bases from J, the junction kept 21 bases outside the gene matches. Germline V gives CDR1 SQVTM, CDR2 ANQGSEA. This CDR3 has 15 amino acids. CDR3 DNA sequence: TGCAGCGCTCGAAAAGGGGACAGGATGTACAATGAGCAGTACTTC. It yields the protein CSARKGDRMYNEQYF.

V and J are TRBV4-3 and TRBJ2-5, with 8 bases aligning to TRBD1. J lost 13 bases, V lost 1 base, and 8 bases had no gene match. The CDR3 runs to 13 residues. Germline lookup yields CDR1 LGHNA and CDR2 YSLEER. CDR3 residues: CASSQGSGTGRYF. CDR3 DNA sequence: TGCGCCAGCAGCCAAGGTAGTGGGACAGGTCGGTACTTC.

The V and J genes are TRBV7-3 and TRBJ2-2; TRBD1 matches at 7 bases. V trimming: 5 bases; J trimming: 2 bases; junction bases outside the gene matches: 5. CDR1 SGHTA and CDR2 FQGTGA come from the germline V gene. The CDR3 runs to 15 residues. CDR3 nucleotide sequence: TGTGCCAGCAGCCCCCAGGGGGACAACACCGGGGAGCTGTTTTTT. Its protein is CASSPQGDNTGELFF. The full variable domain, in which reference TRBV7-3 and TRBJ2-2 provide the parts outside the CDR3, is GAGVSQTPSNKVTEKGKYVELRCDPISGHTALYWYRQSLGQGPEFLIYFQGTGAADDSGLPNDRFFAVRPEGSVSTLKIQRTERGDSAVYLCASSPQGDNTGELFFGEGSRLTVL.

This clonotype was recorded a few times. The genes are TRBV6-1 and TRBJ2-1, with TRBD1 identical over 10 bases. Germline CDR1 reads MNHNS; CDR2 reads SASEGT. The CDR3 consists of 17 residues. J was trimmed by 6 bases and V by 6 bases; bases with no gene match: 14. For the CDR3, the DNA is TGTGCCAGCAGAAGCCGGGACAGGGGAGAATTTAGCAATGAGCAGTTCTTC. Translation gives CASRSRDRGEFSNEQFF.

This clonotype was counted between two and nine times. The chain employs TRBV5-1 and TRBJ2-1; D ambiguous. CDR3 length: 17 residues. Germline CDR1 and CDR2: SGHRS and YFSETQ. V gave up 0 bases and J gave up 3 bases, with 16 bases separating them. Written as DNA, the CDR3 is TGCGCCAGCAGCTTGGCCCCATGGGCCCAGTACTACAATGAGCAGTTCTTC. Its protein is CASSLAPWAQYYNEQFF.

This clonotype was observed a few times. The chain employs TRBV4-3 and TRBJ2-5; D remains ambiguous. The CDR3 extends over 14 amino acids. Germline CDR1 LGHNA, CDR2 YSLEER. V lost 1 base to trimming and J lost 1 base, with 7 bases between them. The CDR3: CASSQGQRQETQYF. As DNA, the CDR3 is TGCGCCAGCAGCCAAGGACAACGCCAAGAGACCCAGTACTTC.

This clonotype showed up just a few times. This chain links TRBV14 with TRBJ2-4; D gene uncertain. The germline V gene has CDR1 SGHDN and CDR2 FVKESK. Trimming removed 1 base from V and 7 bases from J, with 11 bases in between. The length of the CDR3 is 14 residues. The CDR3 DNA sequence: TGTGCCAGCAGCCAAGCTCGACATCTTAACATTCAGTACTTC. This encodes CASSQARHLNIQYF. Looking up the rest from reference TRBV14 and TRBJ2-4 gives the full variable domain: EAGVTQFPSHSVIEKGQTVTLRCDPISGHDNLYWYRRVMGKEIKFLLHFVKESKQDESGMPNNRFLAERTGGTYSTLKVQPAELEDSGVYFCASSQARHLNIQYFGAGTRLSVL.

The chain combines TRBV6-2 or TRBV6-3 with TRBJ2-5, with 14 bases lining up with TRBD2. V gave up 7 bases and J gave up 11 bases; unmatched junction bases: 12. From germline, CDR1 is MNHEY and CDR2 SVGEGT. CDR3 size: 15 residues. The CDR3 DNA reads as TGTGCCAGCACGACTAGCGGGGGGGTTCATGTTGAGCAGTACTTC. Protein product: CASTTSGGVHVEQYF.

The chain carries TRBV27 and TRBJ1-2; no reliable D call. V lost 11 bases and J 8 bases, leaving 15 bases between the germline ends. The CDR3 is 11 amino acids. Germline CDR1 is MNHEY and CDR2 is SMNVEV (reference sequence). This chain's CDR3 is CAEAPSRGYTF. The DNA for the CDR3 is TGTGCCGAAGCCCCCTCGAGAGGCTACACCTTC.

The V call is TRBV4-3, the J call TRBJ2-1; 8 nucleotides agree with TRBD2. CDR3 size: 15 residues. The J segment lost 5 bases and the V segment lost 3 bases, leaving 6 bases of the junction unmatched. Germline assignment: CDR1 LGHNA and CDR2 YSLEER. DNA for the CDR3: TGCGCCAGCAGCCAGTACGGGGGGGGACACAATGAGCAGTTCTTC. As protein: CASSQYGGGHNEQFF.

DNA of the CDR3: TGTGCCAGCAGTCCCGACAGGGGCGACGTTCGAGAGACCCAGTACTTC. Translation: CASSPDRGDVRETQYF. V is TRBV7-9 and J is TRBJ2-5; 8 bases line up with TRBD1. This CDR3 region has 16 residues. The trim removed 6 bases at V and 4 bases at J, leaving 13 bases unmatched. CDR1 and CDR2 from the germline V gene are SEHNR and FQNEAQ (reference sequence).

This chain links TRBV4-3 with TRBJ1-5, with D possibly TRBD1 on 6 matching bases. The germline V gene has CDR1 LGHNA and CDR2 YSLEER. The CDR3 runs to 13 residues. V was cut by 3 bases and J by 4 bases, with 7 bases left in between. CDR3 residues: CASSHDRNQPQHF. The CDR3 DNA reads TGCGCCAGCAGCCATGACAGGAATCAGCCCCAGCATTTT.

This clonotype has just a few counts. The chain employs TRBV3-1 and TRBJ2-3; D is ambiguous. This CDR3 is 12 amino acids long. The germline gives CDR1 LGHDT, CDR2 YNNKEL (reference sequence). Between the trimmed V and J ends, which lost 2 bases and 4 bases, there was a span of 4 bases. The CDR3 loop is CASSQRSDTQYF. In DNA form, the CDR3 reads TGTGCCAGCAGCCAACGGTCAGATACGCAGTATTTT.

This chain connects TRBV5-5 to TRBJ1-2; unclear D gene. This CDR3 contains 11 residues. Germline CDR1 is SGHKS and CDR2 is YYEKEE (reference sequence). Trimming stripped 2 bases from V and 12 bases from J, with 11 bases between. The CDR3 nucleotides read TGTGCCAGCAGCTTTTTAATGGGCCACACCTTC. Translated, it gives CASSFLMGHTF.